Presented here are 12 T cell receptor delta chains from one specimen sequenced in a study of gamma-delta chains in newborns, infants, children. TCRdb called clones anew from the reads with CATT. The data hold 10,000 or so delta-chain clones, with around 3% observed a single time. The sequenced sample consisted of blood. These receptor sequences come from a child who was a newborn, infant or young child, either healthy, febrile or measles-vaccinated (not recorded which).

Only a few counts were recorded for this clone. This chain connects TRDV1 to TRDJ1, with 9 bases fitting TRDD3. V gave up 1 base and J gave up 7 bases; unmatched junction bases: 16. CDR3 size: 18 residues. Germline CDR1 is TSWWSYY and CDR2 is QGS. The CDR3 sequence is CALGERERPGGFCTKLIF. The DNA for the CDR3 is TGTGCTCTTGGGGAACGTGAACGTCCTGGGGGATTCTGCACTAAACTCATCTTT.

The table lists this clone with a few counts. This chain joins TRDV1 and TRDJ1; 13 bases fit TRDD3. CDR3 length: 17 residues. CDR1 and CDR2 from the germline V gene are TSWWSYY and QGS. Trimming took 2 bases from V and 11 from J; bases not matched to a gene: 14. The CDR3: CALGESFLLGDTLHLIF. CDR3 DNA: TGTGCTCTTGGGGAAAGCTTCCTACTGGGGGATACGCTACATCTCATCTTT.

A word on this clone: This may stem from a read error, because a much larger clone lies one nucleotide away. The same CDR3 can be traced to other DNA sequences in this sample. CDR3 protein: CACDTWGTAQLFF. DNA for the CDR3: TGTGCCTGTGACACCTGGGGGACAGCACAACTCTTCTTC. The V gene is TRDV2, the J gene TRDJ2, with TRDD3 identical over 7 bases. CDR3 length: 13 residues. In germline, CDR1 is GEAIGNYY, CDR2 EKD.

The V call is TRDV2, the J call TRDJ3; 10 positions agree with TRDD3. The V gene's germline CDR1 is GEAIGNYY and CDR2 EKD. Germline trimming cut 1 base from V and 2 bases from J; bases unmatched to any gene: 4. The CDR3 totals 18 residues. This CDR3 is CACDTGGYRTWDTRQMFF. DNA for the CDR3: TGTGCCTGTGACACTGGGGGATACCGCACCTGGGACACCCGACAGATGTTTTTC.

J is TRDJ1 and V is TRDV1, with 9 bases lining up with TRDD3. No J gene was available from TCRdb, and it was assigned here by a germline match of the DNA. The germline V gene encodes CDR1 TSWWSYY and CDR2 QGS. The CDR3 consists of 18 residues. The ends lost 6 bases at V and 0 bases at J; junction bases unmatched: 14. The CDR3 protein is CALGRGGGIQAYTDKLIF. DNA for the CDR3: TGTGCTCTTGGAAGGGGCGGGGGGATACAGGCGTACACCGATAAACTCATCTTT.

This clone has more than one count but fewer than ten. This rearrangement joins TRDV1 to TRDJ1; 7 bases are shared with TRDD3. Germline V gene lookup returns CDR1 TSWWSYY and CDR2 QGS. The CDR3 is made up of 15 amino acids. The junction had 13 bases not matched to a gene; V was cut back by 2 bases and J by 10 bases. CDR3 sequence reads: CALGESGGPGGGLIF. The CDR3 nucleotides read TGTGCTCTTGGGGAAAGTGGGGGACCCGGAGGAGGACTCATCTTT.

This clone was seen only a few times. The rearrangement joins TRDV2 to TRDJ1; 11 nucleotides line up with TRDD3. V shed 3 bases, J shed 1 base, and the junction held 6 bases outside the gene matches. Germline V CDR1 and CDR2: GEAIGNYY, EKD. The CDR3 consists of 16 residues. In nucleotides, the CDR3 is TGTGCCTGTGACGAAGCTGGGGGATACTCCACCGATAAACTCATCTTT. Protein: CACDEAGGYSTDKLIF.

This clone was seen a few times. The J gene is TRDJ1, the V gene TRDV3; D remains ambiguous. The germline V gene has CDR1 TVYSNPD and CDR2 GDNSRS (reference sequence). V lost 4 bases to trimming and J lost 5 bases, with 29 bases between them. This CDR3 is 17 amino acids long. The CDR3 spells CASHALFTPHCTDKLIF. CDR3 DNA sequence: TGTGCCTCCCATGCGCTGTTCACCCCGCACTGTACGGATAAACTCATCTTT.

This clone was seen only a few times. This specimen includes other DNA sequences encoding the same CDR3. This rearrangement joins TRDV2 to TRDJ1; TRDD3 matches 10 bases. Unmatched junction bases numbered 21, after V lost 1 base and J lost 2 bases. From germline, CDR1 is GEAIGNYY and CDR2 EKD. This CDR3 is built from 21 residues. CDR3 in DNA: TGTGCCTGTGACACTCTAACGGTCTCCACCGTACTGGGGGATGGAACCGATAAACTCATCTTT. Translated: CACDTLTVSTVLGDGTDKLIF.

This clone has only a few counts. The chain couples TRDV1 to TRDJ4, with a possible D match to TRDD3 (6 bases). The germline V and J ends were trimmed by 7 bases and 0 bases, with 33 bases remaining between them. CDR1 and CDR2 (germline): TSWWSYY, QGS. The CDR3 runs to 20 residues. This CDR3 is CALAILIPTRGIEEARPLIF. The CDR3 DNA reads TGTGCTCTTGCGATACTCATACCTACGAGAGGGATAGAAGAGGCCAGACCCCTGATCTTT.

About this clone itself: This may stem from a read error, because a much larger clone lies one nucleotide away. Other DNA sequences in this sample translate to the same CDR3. The CDR3 DNA follows: TGTGCCTGTGACACTTGGGACACCCGACAGATGTTTTTC. As protein: CACDTWDTRQMFF. This chain links TRDV2 with TRDJ3; no clear D gene. Per germline, CDR1 GEAIGNYY and CDR2 EKD. V dropped 1 base and J dropped 4 bases, with 1 base sitting between them. CDR3 size: 13 residues.

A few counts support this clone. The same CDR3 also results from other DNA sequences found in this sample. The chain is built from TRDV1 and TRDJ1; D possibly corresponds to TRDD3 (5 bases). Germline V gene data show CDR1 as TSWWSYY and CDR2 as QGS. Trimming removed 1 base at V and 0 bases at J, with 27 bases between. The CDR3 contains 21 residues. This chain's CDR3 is CALGEHTPLHPGVRYTDKLIF. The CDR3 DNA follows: TGTGCTCTTGGGGAACATACGCCTCTCCATCCGGGGGTCAGGTACACCGATAAACTCATCTTT.